These 7 T cell receptor beta chains came from one sample sequenced in a study of blood T cell repertoires in COVID-19. This table comes from immunoSEQ multiplex PCR, and its TCRdb copy is limited to in-frame clones, with some not included. The profile covers 150,000 to 200,000 clones, with about 80% appearing a single time and around 6.9% taken by the ten largest. Specimen: peripheral blood. The receptors derive from a man aged 55 to 70 with acute or convalescent COVID-19.

The V and J genes are TRBV10-2 and TRBJ2-1; D remains ambiguous. The V end lost 0 bases, the J end lost 8 bases, and 14 bases lay between the germline ends. The CDR3 has 15 amino acids. Germline values: CDR1 WSHSY, CDR2 SAAADI. CDR3 in amino acids: CASSESGSGFDEQFF. CDR3 sequence (DNA): TGCGCCAGCAGTGAGTCCGGGTCTGGCTTTGATGAGCAGTTCTTC.

This clone was seen many times. The chain recombines TRBV10-3 with TRBJ2-3, with a weak D call TRBD1 (6 bases). V was trimmed by 3 bases and J by 7 bases, leaving 11 bases between them. The CDR3 sequence is 13 residues long. CDR1 ENHRY and CDR2 SYGVKD come from the germline V gene. DNA of the CDR3: TGTGCCATCAGTGACTCGGGGACAAATACGCAGTATTTT. Its protein product is CAISDSGTNTQYF.

V gene TRBV29-1 combines with J gene TRBJ2-7; possibly TRBD2 for D (5 bases). Trimming removed 4 bases from V and 7 bases from J, with 8 bases in between. CDR1 is SQVTM and CDR2 is ANQGSEA in the germline V gene. The length of the CDR3 is 10 residues. Written as DNA, the CDR3 is TGCAGCGTTGCAACGGGGGAGCAGTACTTC. This gives the protein CSVATGEQYF.

The table lists this clone with a count of one. This chain links TRBV19 with TRBJ1-2; TRBD1 might be the D (6 bases). This CDR3 comprises 16 residues. Germline assignment: CDR1 LNHDA and CDR2 SQIVND (reference sequence). The V end was cut by 2 bases, the J end by 7 bases, with 20 bases between. The CDR3 loop is CASSINRADQGGGYTF. CDR3 sequence (DNA): TGTGCCAGTAGTATAAATCGGGCAGACCAAGGGGGTGGCTACACCTTC.

V is TRBV25-1 and J is TRBJ2-3; TRBD2 matches at 7 bases. Per the germline V gene, CDR1 is MGHDK and CDR2 is SYGVNS. The CDR3 is made up of 16 amino acids. Trimming cost V 0 bases and J 6 bases; bases outside gene matches: 9. The CDR3 loop reads CASSEYGAGASDTQYF. The CDR3 coding sequence is TGTGCCAGCAGTGAATATGGCGCGGGAGCGTCCGATACGCAGTATTTT.

The V call is TRBV19, the J call TRBJ2-3; TRBD2 is a possible D gene (5 bases). V lost 3 bases to trimming and J lost 0 bases, with 10 bases between them. Germline V CDR1 and CDR2: LNHDA, SQIVND (reference sequence). The CDR3 spans 15 residues. CDR3 nucleotide sequence: TGTGCCAGTAGTATGAGGCGGACTAGCACAGATACGCAGTATTTT. This gives the protein CASSMRRTSTDTQYF.

The chain recombines TRBV7-9 with TRBJ2-7; perhaps TRBD2 as D (7 bases). Germline lookup yields CDR1 SEHNR and CDR2 FQNEAQ (reference sequence). This CDR3 is built from 15 residues. The ends were cut back, 4 bases at V and 0 bases at J, with 13 bases in the middle. CDR3 region: CASSSRGGRSYEQYF. The CDR3 DNA reads TGTGCCAGCAGCTCTAGGGGGGGCCGCTCCTACGAGCAGTACTTC.